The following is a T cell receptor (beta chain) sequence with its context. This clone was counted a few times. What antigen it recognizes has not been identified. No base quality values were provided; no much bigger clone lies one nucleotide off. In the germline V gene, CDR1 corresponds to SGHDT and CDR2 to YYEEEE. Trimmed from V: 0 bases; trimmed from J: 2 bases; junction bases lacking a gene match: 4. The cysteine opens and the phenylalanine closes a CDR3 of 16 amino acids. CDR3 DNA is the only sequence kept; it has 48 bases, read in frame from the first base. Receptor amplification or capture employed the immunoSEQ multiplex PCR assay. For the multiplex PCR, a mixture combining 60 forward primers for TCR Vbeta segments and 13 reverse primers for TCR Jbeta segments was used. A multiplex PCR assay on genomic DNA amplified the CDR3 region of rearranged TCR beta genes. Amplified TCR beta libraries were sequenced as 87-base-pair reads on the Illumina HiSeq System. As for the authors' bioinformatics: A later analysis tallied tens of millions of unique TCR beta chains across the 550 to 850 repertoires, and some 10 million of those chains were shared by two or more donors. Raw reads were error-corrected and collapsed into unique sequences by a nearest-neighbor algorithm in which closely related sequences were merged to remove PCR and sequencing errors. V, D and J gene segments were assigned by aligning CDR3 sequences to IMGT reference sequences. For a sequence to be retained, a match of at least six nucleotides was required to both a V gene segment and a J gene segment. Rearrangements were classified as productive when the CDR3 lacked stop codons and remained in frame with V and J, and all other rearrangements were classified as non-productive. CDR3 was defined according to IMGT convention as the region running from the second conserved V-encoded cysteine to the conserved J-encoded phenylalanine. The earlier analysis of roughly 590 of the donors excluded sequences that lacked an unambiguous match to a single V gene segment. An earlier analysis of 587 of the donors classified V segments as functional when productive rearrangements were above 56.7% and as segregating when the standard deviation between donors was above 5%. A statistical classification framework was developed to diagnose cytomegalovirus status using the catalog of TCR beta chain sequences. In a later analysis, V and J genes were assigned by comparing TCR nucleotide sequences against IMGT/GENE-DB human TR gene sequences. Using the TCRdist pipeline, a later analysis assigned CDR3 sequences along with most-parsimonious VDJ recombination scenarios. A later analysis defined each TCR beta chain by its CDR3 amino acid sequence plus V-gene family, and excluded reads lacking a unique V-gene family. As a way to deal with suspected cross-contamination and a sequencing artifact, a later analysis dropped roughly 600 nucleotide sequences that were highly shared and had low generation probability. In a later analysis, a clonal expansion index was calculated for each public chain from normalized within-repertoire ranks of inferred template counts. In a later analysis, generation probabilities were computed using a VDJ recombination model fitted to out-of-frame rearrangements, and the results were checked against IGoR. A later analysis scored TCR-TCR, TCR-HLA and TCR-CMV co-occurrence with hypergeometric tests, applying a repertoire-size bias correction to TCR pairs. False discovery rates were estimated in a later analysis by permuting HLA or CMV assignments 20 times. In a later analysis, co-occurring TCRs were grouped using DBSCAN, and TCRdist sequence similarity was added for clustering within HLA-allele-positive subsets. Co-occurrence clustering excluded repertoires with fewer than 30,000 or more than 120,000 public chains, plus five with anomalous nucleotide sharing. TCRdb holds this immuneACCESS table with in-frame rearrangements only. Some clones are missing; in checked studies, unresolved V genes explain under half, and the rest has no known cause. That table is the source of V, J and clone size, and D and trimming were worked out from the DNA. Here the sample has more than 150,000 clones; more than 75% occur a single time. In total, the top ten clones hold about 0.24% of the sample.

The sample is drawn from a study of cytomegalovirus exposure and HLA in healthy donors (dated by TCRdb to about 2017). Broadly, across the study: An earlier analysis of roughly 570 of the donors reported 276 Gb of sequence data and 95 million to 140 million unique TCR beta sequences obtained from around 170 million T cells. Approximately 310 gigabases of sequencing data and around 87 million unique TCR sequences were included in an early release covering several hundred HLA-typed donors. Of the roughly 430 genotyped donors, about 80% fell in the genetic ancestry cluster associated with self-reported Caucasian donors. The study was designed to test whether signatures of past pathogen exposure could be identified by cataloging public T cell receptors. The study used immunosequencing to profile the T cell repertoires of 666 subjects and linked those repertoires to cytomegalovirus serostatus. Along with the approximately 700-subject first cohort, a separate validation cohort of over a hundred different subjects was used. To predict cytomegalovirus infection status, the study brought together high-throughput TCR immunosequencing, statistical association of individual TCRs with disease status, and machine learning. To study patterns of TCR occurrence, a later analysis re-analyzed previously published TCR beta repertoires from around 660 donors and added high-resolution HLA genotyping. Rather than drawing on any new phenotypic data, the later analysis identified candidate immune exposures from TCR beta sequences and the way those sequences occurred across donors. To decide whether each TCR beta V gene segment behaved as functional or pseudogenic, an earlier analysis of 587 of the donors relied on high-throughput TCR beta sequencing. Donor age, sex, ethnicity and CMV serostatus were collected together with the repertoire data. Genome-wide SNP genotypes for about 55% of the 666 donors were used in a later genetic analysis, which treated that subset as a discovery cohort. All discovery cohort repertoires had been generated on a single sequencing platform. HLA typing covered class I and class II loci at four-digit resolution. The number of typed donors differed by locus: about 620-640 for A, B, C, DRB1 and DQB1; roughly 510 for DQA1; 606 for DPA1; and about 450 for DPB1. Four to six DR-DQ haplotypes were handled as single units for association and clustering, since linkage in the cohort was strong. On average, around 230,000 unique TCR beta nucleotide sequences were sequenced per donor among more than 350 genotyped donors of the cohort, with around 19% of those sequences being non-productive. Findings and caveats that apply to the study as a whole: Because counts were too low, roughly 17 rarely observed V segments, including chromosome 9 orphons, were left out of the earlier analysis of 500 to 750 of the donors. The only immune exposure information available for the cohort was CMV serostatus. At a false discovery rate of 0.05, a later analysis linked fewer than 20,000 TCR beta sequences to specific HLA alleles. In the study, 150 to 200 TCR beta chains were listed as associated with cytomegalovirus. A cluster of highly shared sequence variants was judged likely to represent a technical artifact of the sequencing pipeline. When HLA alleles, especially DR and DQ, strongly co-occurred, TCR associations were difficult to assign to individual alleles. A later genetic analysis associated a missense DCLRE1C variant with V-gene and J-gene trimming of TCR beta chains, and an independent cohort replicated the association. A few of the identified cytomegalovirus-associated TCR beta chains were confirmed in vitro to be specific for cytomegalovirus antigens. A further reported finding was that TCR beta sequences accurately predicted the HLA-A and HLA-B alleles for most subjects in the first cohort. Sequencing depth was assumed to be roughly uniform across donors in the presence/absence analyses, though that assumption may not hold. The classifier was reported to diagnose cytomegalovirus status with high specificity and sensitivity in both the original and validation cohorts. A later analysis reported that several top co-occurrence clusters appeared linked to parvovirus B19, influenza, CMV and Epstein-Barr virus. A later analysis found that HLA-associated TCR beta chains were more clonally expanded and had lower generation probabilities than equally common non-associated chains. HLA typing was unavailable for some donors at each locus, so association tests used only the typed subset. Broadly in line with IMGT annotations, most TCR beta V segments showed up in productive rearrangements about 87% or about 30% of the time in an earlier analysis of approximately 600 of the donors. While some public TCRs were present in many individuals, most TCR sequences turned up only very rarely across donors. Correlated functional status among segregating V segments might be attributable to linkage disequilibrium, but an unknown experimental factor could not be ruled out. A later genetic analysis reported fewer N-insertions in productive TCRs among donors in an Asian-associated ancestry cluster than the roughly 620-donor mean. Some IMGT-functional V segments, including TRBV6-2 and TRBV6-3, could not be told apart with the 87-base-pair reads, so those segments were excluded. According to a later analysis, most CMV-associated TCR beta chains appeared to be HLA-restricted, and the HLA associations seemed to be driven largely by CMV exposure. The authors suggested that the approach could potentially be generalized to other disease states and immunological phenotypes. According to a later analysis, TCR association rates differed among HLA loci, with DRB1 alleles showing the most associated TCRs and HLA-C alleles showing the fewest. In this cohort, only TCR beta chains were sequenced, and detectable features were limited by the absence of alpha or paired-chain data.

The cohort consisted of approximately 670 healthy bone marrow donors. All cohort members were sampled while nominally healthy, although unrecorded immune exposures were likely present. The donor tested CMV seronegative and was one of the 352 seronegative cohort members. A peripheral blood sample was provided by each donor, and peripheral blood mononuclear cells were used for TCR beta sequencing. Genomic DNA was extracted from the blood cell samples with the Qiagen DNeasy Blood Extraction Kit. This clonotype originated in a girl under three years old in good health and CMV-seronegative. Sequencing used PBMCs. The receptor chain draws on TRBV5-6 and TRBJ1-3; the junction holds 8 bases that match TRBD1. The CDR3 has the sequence CASSLDPGGPGNTIYF. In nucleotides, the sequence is TGTGCCAGCAGCTTGGATCCAGGGGGCCCTGGAAACACCATATATTTT. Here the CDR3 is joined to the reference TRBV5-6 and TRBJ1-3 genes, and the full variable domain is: DAGVTQSPTHLIKTRGQQVTLRCSPKSGHDTVSWYQQALGQGPQFIFQYYEEEERQRGNFPDRFSGHQFPNYSSELNVNALLLGDSALYLCASSLDPGGPGNTIYFGEGSWLTVV.